This TCR beta chain was retrieved from a study of T cells in Graves' hyperthyroidism and ophthalmopathy. Overall study results and limits: Also found in blood were most expanded thyroid clonotypes above 0.001.

Researchers took RNA transcripts and amplified the TCR beta CDR3 regions from them. The HTBI set primed first-round TCR CDR3 RT-PCR. One entry per CDR3 protein, called by TCRdb with MiXCR from the multiplex PCR reads. The data contain about 560,000 distinct CDR3 sequences, just over 45% of them seen just once; the ten biggest clones take up just under 8.5%. As for this clonotype: The antigen remains unidentified. This may stem from a read error, because a much larger clone lies one nucleotide away.

CDR3 length: 15 residues. Germline-derived CDR1 and CDR2 are SGHRS and YFSETQ. If no ophthalmopathy progression occurred within 18 months, Graves' hyperthyroidism was stable. Newly diagnosed hyperthyroidism, duration under 2 months, in patients aged 18 to 65. Uncontrolled infection, other autoimmune disease, pregnancy or lactation excluded patients. The rearrangement joins TRBV5-1 to TRBJ2-7; the match to TRBD1 covers 8 bases. The specimen sequenced was peripheral blood or thyroid tissue (not recorded which). This receptor was identified in a woman aged 18-29 years with Graves' hyperthyroidism. CDR3 amino acids: CASSLSGTGAYGQYF. CDR3 sequence (DNA): TGCGCCAGCAGCTTGTCGGGGACAGGTGCCTACGGGCAGTACTTC.